Each of the 24 T cell receptor beta chains below was sequenced from the same sample in a study of blood T cell repertoires in COVID-19. This table comes from immunoSEQ multiplex PCR, and its TCRdb copy is limited to in-frame clones, with some not included. The sample lists under 250,000 clones, roughly 86% occurring once. Sequencing input: peripheral blood. The receptors were gathered from an older woman who had recovered from COVID-19.

The chain couples TRBV9 to TRBJ2-7; 9 bases line up with TRBD2. Germline values: CDR1 SGDLS, CDR2 YYNGEE. This CDR3 is 15 amino acids long. The V and J ends lost 0 bases and 2 bases, in that order; junction bases with no gene match: 3. Written as DNA, the CDR3 is TGTGCCAGCAGCGTAGGAGGCGGGGGGGCCTACGAGCAGTACTTC. Amino acid sequence: CASSVGGGGAYEQYF.

J is TRBJ1-5 and V is TRBV10-3; no definite D call. Germline V gives CDR1 ENHRY, CDR2 SYGVKD. This CDR3 has 12 amino acids. Trimming shortened V by 4 bases and J by 6 bases, and 7 bases separated the two germline ends. The CDR3 reads CAISGPGQPQHF. CDR3 in DNA: TGTGCCATCAGTGGTCCCGGTCAGCCCCAGCATTTT.

The chain links TRBV4-3 to TRBJ2-1; 9 nucleotides agree with TRBD1. The length of the CDR3 is 14 residues. With V trimmed by 6 bases and J by 10 bases, 10 bases remained unmatched. The germline CDR1 and CDR2 sequences are LGHNA and YSLEER. For the CDR3, the DNA is TGCGCCAGCAGGATAGAACAGGGGGCAGAGGAGCAGTTCTTC. Translating gives CASRIEQGAEEQFF.

The chain combines TRBV18 with TRBJ2-7; 9 nucleotides match TRBD1. The CDR3 has 14 residues. The V segment lost 3 bases and the J segment 5 bases; nucleotides outside the gene matches: 5. Looked up from germline, CDR1 is KGHSH and CDR2 is LQKENI. The DNA of the CDR3 is TGTGCCAGCTCACCCGCGGGACAGGGAAACGAGCAGTACTTC. Translating gives CASSPAGQGNEQYF. Full variable domain (missing parts from reference TRBV18 and TRBJ2-7): NAGVMQNPRHLVRRRGQEARLRCSPMKGHSHVYWYRQLPEEGLKFMVYLQKENIIDESGMPKERFSAEFPKEGPSILRIQQVVRGDSAAYFCASSPAGQGNEQYFGPGTRLTVT.

The chain employs TRBV28 and TRBJ2-3; possibly TRBD2 for D (7 bases). There are 15 residues in the CDR3. Between the trimmed V and J ends, which lost 2 bases and 4 bases, there was a span of 13 bases. In germline, CDR1 is MDHEN, CDR2 SYDVKM. The CDR3 nucleotides are TGTGCCAGCAGTTTAGCGGGGGCGAGGGCAGATACGCAGTATTTT. Protein product: CASSLAGARADTQYF.

V is TRBV28 and J is TRBJ1-6; D gene ambiguous. The germline gives CDR1 MDHEN, CDR2 SYDVKM. The CDR3 totals 15 residues. Trimming shortened V by 3 bases and J by 7 bases, and 13 bases separated the two germline ends. The CDR3 loop reads CASSLRALKNSPLHF. CDR3 sequence (DNA): TGTGCCAGCAGTTTGCGTGCGTTAAAGAATTCACCCCTCCACTTT.

This chain connects TRBV1 to TRBJ2-1; the tabulated D call, TRBD2, remains unverified against the DNA. TRBV1 constitutes a pseudogene. The CDR3 totals 17 residues. The CDR3 loop is CTSNLGPGLNSYNEQFF. CDR3 nucleotides: TGCACCAGCAACTTAGGCCCGGGACTAAACTCCTACAATGAGCAGTTCTTC.

The chain has TRBV5-6 and TRBJ1-2; D gene uncertain. The CDR3 has 15 residues. Germline assignment: CDR1 SGHDT and CDR2 YYEEEE. V was clipped by 1 base and J by 2 bases, with 12 bases between them. CDR3 nucleotides: TGTGCCAGCAGCTTGCGCGGCGGCCTAAACTATGGCTACACCTTC. Protein sequence: CASSLRGGLNYGYTF.

There are a few counts of this clone. The gene calls are TRBV27 and TRBJ2-2; no clear D gene. This CDR3 is 13 amino acids long. Per germline, CDR1 MNHEY and CDR2 SMNVEV (reference sequence). Trimming pared 2 bases from V and 5 bases from J, leaving 6 bases between. CDR3 amino acids: CASSLTPTGELFF. CDR3 coding DNA: TGTGCCAGCAGTTTAACTCCAACCGGGGAGCTGTTTTTT.

This chain joins TRBV7-2 and TRBJ2-1; possibly TRBD1 for D (6 bases). Germline V gene sequence: CDR1 SGHTA, CDR2 FQGNSA. Trimming pared 5 bases from V and 5 bases from J, leaving 16 bases between. The CDR3 loop spans 15 amino acids. Written as DNA, the CDR3 is TGTGCCAGCAGCAAACAGGGTGGTTCAAACAATGAGCAGTTCTTC. Its translation: CASSKQGGSNNEQFF.

This clone came up a few times. The chain combines TRBV7-3 with TRBJ2-2; possible D gene TRBD1, 6 bases. V gave up 1 base and J gave up 6 bases, with 9 bases separating them. This CDR3 comprises 14 residues. Germline V gene data show CDR1 as SGHTA and CDR2 as FQGTGA. CDR3 in amino acids: CASSLMPGAGELFF. The CDR3 nucleotides are TGTGCCAGCAGCTTAATGCCAGGGGCCGGGGAGCTGTTTTTT.

The genes are TRBV7-9 and TRBJ2-1; 9 bases fit TRBD1. The ends lost 5 bases at V and 7 bases at J; junction bases unmatched: 9. The CDR3 has 15 amino acids. Germline CDR1 SEHNR, CDR2 FQNEAQ (reference sequence). The CDR3: CASSQSETGGNEQFF. DNA for the CDR3: TGTGCCAGCAGCCAATCCGAGACAGGGGGGAATGAGCAGTTCTTC.

This chain uses TRBV6-5 with TRBJ1-6, with D possibly matching TRBD1 (6 bases). The CDR3 is 13 residues long. Germline loops: CDR1 MNHEY, CDR2 SVGAGI. The ends were cut back, 7 bases at V and 7 bases at J, with 11 bases in the middle. CDR3 protein: CASKNRVNSPLHF. The CDR3 region has the DNA TGTGCCAGCAAGAACAGGGTCAATTCACCCCTCCACTTT.

The chain links TRBV7-2 to TRBJ1-5; 8 bases are shared with TRBD1. Germline V gives CDR1 SGHTA, CDR2 FQGNSA. V lost 4 bases to trimming and J lost 7 bases; unmatched junction nucleotides: 3. The CDR3 is made up of 13 amino acids. CDR3 in amino acids: CASSYHRGQPQHF. In nucleotides, the CDR3 is TGTGCCAGCAGCTATCACAGGGGGCAGCCCCAGCATTTT.

This clone was counted once. V is TRBV5-4 and J is TRBJ1-4, with 7 bases lining up with TRBD1. The CDR3 loop spans 15 amino acids. Germline V gives CDR1 SGHNT, CDR2 YYREEE (reference sequence). Trimming cost V 0 bases and J 3 bases; bases outside gene matches: 2. The CDR3 loop is CASSLEGQPNEKLFF. The CDR3 DNA follows: TGTGCCAGCAGCTTGGAGGGACAGCCTAATGAAAAACTGTTTTTT.

This clone occurred once. The chain is built from TRBV24-1 and TRBJ2-7; the match to TRBD1 covers 10 bases. V lost 4 bases and J lost 9; bases outside the gene matches: 8. The CDR3 totals 14 residues. CDR1 KGHDR and CDR2 SFDVKD come from the germline V gene. CDR3 DNA: TGTGCCACCAGTGAGCCCCGCGGGGACAGGGGGCAGTACTTC. This gives the protein CATSEPRGDRGQYF.

The chain uses TRBV5-6 and TRBJ2-5; D remains ambiguous. Germline V gene lookup returns CDR1 SGHDT and CDR2 YYEEEE. This CDR3 is 13 amino acids long. Between the trimmed V and J ends, which lost 4 bases and 1 base, there was a span of 8 bases. CDR3 coding DNA: TGTGCCAGCAGCGCCTGGGCCCAAGAGACCCAGTACTTC. Its translation: CASSAWAQETQYF.

The V gene is TRBV7-8, the J gene TRBJ1-3; D is undetermined. Deletions cut 5 bases from V and 0 bases from J, with 8 bases between. Looked up from germline, CDR1 is SGHVS and CDR2 is FQNEAQ. The CDR3 is 14 amino acids. Here the CDR3 DNA reads TGTGCCAGCAGCATACATATCTCTGGAAACACCATATATTTT. Translating gives CASSIHISGNTIYF.

This chain connects TRBV7-2 to TRBJ2-1; D unclear. V dropped 8 bases and J dropped 9 bases, with 14 bases sitting between them. Per the germline V gene, CDR1 is SGHTA and CDR2 is FQGNSA. The CDR3 sequence is 12 residues long. The CDR3 here is CASGLGDLEQFF. The CDR3, as DNA: TGTGCCAGCGGGCTCGGTGATCTTGAGCAGTTCTTC.

This clone showed up just once. V is TRBV11-3 and J is TRBJ2-1, with D tentatively TRBD2 (6 bases). The CDR3 extends over 15 amino acids. The V and J ends lost 7 bases and 8 bases respectively, with 21 bases between them. Germline-derived CDR1 and CDR2 are SGHNT and YENEEA. The CDR3 is CASTFRDSGPHEQFF. CDR3 sequence (DNA): TGTGCCAGCACCTTCCGGGACTCAGGTCCGCATGAGCAGTTCTTC.

The chain uses TRBV7-9 and TRBJ2-1; 8 bases fit TRBD1. V gave up 5 bases and J gave up 5 bases; unmatched junction bases: 2. The CDR3 contains 13 residues. The germline gives CDR1 SEHNR, CDR2 FQNEAQ (reference sequence). CDR3 DNA sequence: TGTGCCAGCAGCGCGGGACAGGACAATGAGCAGTTCTTC. The encoded protein is CASSAGQDNEQFF.

This chain links TRBV5-5 with TRBJ2-5, with D perhaps matching TRBD2 (6 bases). V shed 2 bases and J shed 5 bases, with 16 bases lying between them. Germline CDR1 reads SGHKS; CDR2 reads YYEKEE (reference sequence). The CDR3 extends over 15 amino acids. This chain's CDR3 is CASSFGGGGVETQYF. In DNA, the CDR3 is TGTGCCAGCAGCTTCGGCGGCGGCGGGGTGGAGACCCAGTACTTC.

CDR3 coding DNA: TGTGCCAGCAGCCAAGATCTTGGGGGGTACATTCAGTACTTC. Protein sequence: CASSQDLGGYIQYF. This chain uses TRBV4-2 with TRBJ2-4, with D possibly TRBD2 on 6 matching bases. Germline CDR1 LGHNA, CDR2 YNFKEQ. The CDR3 runs to 14 residues. Between the trimmed V and J ends, which lost 0 bases and 8 bases, there was a span of 11 bases.

The rearrangement uses TRBV12-3 or TRBV12-4 and TRBJ1-4; D not resolved. The CDR3 is 11 amino acids. V was clipped by 8 bases and J by 4 bases, with 5 bases between them. The CDR3 spells CASEGNEKLFF. DNA for the CDR3: TGTGCCAGCGAGGGTAATGAAAAACTGTTTTTT.